These T cell receptor beta chains were read from a single sample in a study of a mutant IDH1 vaccine in newly diagnosed glioma. Their cognate antigens are unknown. Using immunoSEQ multiplex PCR, the repertoire was profiled, and TCRdb retains in-frame clones only, with some absent. Of 84,000 or so clones listed, 80% to 90% are singletons. The material was PBMCs, obtained from a glioma patient whose treatment included an IDH1 peptide vaccine. The receptors come from a man between 35 and 55 years old with glioma. The conserved cysteine and the conserved F or W are not part of the CDR3 here.

v_gene,len,j_gene,CDR3aa
TRBV7-7,14,TRBJ1-1,ASSPFRTGGNTEAF
TRBV19,13,TRBJ1-2,ASSIWDRGHYGYT
TRBV18,13,TRBJ2-1,ASSPPALAYNEQF
TRBV4-3,14,TRBJ2-7,ASSQAVRTGATQQY
TRBV5-1,14,TRBJ2-1,ASSLQVKVLYNEQF
TRBV7-2,13,TRBJ2-1,ASSRPGTGRNEQF
TRBV4-3,11,TRBJ2-7,ASSPRGGYEQY
TRBV4-1,14,TRBJ1-5,ASSQSMGGLDQPQH
TRBV19,12,TRBJ2-7,ASSRTSESYEQY
TRBV2,11,TRBJ2-3,ASSRLIADTQY
TRBV5-1,14,TRBJ1-4,ASSLTGVGEGEKLF
TRBV5-4,12,TRBJ2-7,ASSGAGTPYEQY
TRBV6-6,10,TRBJ2-3,ASKFGEGTQY
TRBV19,13,TRBJ2-7,ATRTGHDSSYEQY
TRBV6-6,13,TRBJ2-3,ASSYRQGVTDTQY
TRBV7-2,10,TRBJ1-2,ASSSGDYGYT
TRBV5-6,15,TRBJ2-7,ASSFATYRGRAYEQY
TRBV18,12,TRBJ1-5,ASSPETGIQPQH
TRBV19,16,TRBJ2-7,ASSIGTSGLVWGYEQY
TRBV23-1,14,TRBJ2-7,ASSQLTSGGFNEQY
TRBV7-2,14,TRBJ2-7,ASSLIPASGTYEQY
TRBV4-2,13,TRBJ1-5,ASSTLTGLNQPQH